Below, 17 T cell receptor beta chains from the same sample are listed, as sequenced in a study of cytotoxic CD8 clonotypes in ibrutinib-treated CLL. Here immunoSEQ multiplex PCR was the method, and the copy in TCRdb shows in-frame clones only, minus some. The sample lists approximately 140,000 clones; 77% were seen once. Specimen: PBMCs, collected after 12 months of ibrutinib treatment. The origin of the receptors is a human donor with chronic lymphocytic leukemia.

The gene calls are TRBV28 and TRBJ2-3, with D perhaps matching TRBD1 or TRBD2 (6 bases each). CDR3 length: 15 residues. V gave up 3 bases and J gave up 6 bases, with 16 bases separating them. Germline CDR1 and CDR2: MDHEN and SYDVKM. The CDR3: CASSFGGGRIDTQYF. CDR3 DNA sequence: TGTGCCAGCAGTTTTGGTGGGGGGCGAATTGATACGCAGTATTTT.

This clone was detected a few times. The chain joins TRBV27 to TRBJ1-5, with D hard to call. This CDR3 spans 15 amino acids. The germline V and J ends were trimmed by 6 bases and 10 bases, with 22 bases remaining between them. Germline V lookup: CDR1 MNHEY, CDR2 SMNVEV (reference sequence). CDR3 residues: CASRPQTPRLGPQHF. The CDR3 DNA reads as TGTGCCAGCAGACCACAAACGCCTAGGCTAGGTCCCCAGCATTTT.

Notes on this clone: An end of the junction does not agree with germline; a read error may underlie this. The gene calls are TRBV4-2 and TRBJ2-1; TRBD1 might be the D (6 bases). The CDR3 length is 14 residues. The V gene's germline CDR1 is LGHNA and CDR2 YNFKEQ. This CDR3 reads CASTQTRGDNEQFF. The CDR3 nucleotides are TGTGCCAGCACCCAAACCAGGGGAGACAATGAGCAGTTCTTC.

This clone was seen a few times. V usage is TRBV5-1 and J usage is TRBJ2-1; 14 nucleotides match TRBD2. The CDR3 spans 14 residues. The ends lost 3 bases at V and 8 bases at J; junction bases unmatched: 1. The germline V gene encodes CDR1 SGHRS and CDR2 YFSETQ. The CDR3 is CASSWGLAGDEQFF. In DNA, the CDR3 is TGCGCCAGCAGCTGGGGACTAGCGGGGGATGAGCAGTTCTTC.

This chain uses TRBV29-1 with TRBJ2-7; tentatively, D is TRBD1 or TRBD2 (5 bases each). The CDR3 runs 11 residues. Trimming removed 4 bases at V and 5 bases at J, with 9 bases between. In germline, CDR1 is SQVTM, CDR2 ANQGSEA. The DNA for the CDR3 is TGCAGCGTTGTGAGAGGGGACGAGCAGTACTTC. Protein sequence: CSVVRGDEQYF.

The chain employs TRBV5-1 and TRBJ2-1, with a weak D call TRBD1 (8 bases). Germline CDR1 is SGHRS and CDR2 is YFSETQ. The CDR3 contains 15 residues. V was clipped by 3 bases and J by 3 bases, with 13 bases between them. Here the CDR3 DNA reads TGCGCCAGCAGCTCACAGGGGGGGCTCTACAATGAGCAGTTCTTC. Protein product: CASSSQGGLYNEQFF. Filled out from reference TRBV5-1 and TRBJ2-1, the complete variable domain reads KAGVTQTPRYLIKTRGQQVTLSCSPISGHRSVSWYQQTPGQGLQFLFEYFSETQRNKGNFPGRFSGRQFSNSRSEMNVSTLELGDSALYLCASSSQGGLYNEQFFGPGTRLTVL.

J is TRBJ2-5 and V is TRBV5-1; 8 nucleotides line up with TRBD1. This CDR3 spans 13 amino acids. The germline CDR1 and CDR2 sequences are SGHRS and YFSETQ. V shed 4 bases, J shed 5 bases, and the junction held 4 bases outside the gene matches. The CDR3 is CASSGQGAETQYF. The DNA for the CDR3 is TGCGCCAGCAGCGGACAGGGCGCGGAGACCCAGTACTTC.

The V gene is TRBV10-2, the J gene TRBJ2-3; D could derive from TRBD1 or TRBD2 (6 bases each). Germline V CDR1 and CDR2: WSHSY, SAAADI. Trimming left V 7 bases short and J 6 bases short, with 17 bases between. The CDR3 runs to 14 residues. The CDR3 region has the DNA TGCGCCAGCAATACGGGGGCTACTTGGGATACGCAGTATTTT. Protein sequence: CASNTGATWDTQYF.

J is TRBJ2-2 and V is TRBV28, with 10 bases identical to TRBD2. The CDR3 runs 17 residues. V shed 6 bases and J 6 bases; nucleotides not matched to a gene: 13. Germline loops: CDR1 MDHEN, CDR2 SYDVKM. The CDR3: CASSLAASGSLAGELFF. Written as DNA, the CDR3 is TGTGCCAGCAGCCTGGCGGCTAGCGGGAGTTTGGCCGGGGAGCTGTTTTTT.

CDR3 in amino acids: CASSLRHTDTQYF. The CDR3 nucleotides read TGTGCCAGCTCCCTAAGACATACAGATACGCAGTATTTT. The chain joins TRBV18 to TRBJ2-3; D is undetermined. There are 13 residues in the CDR3. Trimming pared 6 bases from V and 3 bases from J, leaving 10 bases between. In germline, CDR1 is KGHSH, CDR2 LQKENI.

V gene TRBV28 combines with J gene TRBJ1-4; 8 bases align to TRBD1. The germline V gene encodes CDR1 MDHEN and CDR2 SYDVKM. CDR3 length equals 14 residues. J was trimmed by 7 bases and V by 4 bases; bases with no gene match: 5. The CDR3, as DNA: TGTGCCAGCAGTTCGGGAGACAGGGGTGAAAAACTGTTTTTT. It translates to CASSSGDRGEKLFF.

This clone was picked up a small number of times. The J gene is TRBJ1-4, the V gene TRBV9, with 7 bases that match TRBD1. Germline V CDR1 and CDR2: SGDLS, YYNGEE. This CDR3 is 17 amino acids long. V lost 1 base and J lost 0; bases outside the gene matches: 6. CDR3 residues: CASSVRGGTATNEKLFF. CDR3 DNA: TGTGCCAGCAGCGTACGAGGGGGGACAGCAACTAATGAAAAACTGTTTTTT.

This sequence joins TRBV7-3 and TRBJ2-2, with 7 bases that match TRBD2. V trimming: 3 bases; J trimming: 1 base; junction bases outside the gene matches: 2. Germline V gives CDR1 SGHTA, CDR2 FQGTGA. The CDR3 runs 15 residues. The CDR3 spells CASSLTGGNTGELFF. In DNA form, the CDR3 reads TGTGCCAGCAGCTTGACGGGAGGGAACACCGGGGAGCTGTTTTTT.

The CDR3 DNA is TGTGCCAGCAGCTTGGTGCCGCACCCTGGGGAGACCCAGTACTTC. This translates into CASSLVPHPGETQYF. This chain links TRBV5-6 with TRBJ2-5; D unresolved. The CDR3 extends over 15 amino acids. Germline CDR1 SGHDT, CDR2 YYEEEE. V lost 0 bases, J lost 5 bases, and 14 bases lay in between.

The chain joins TRBV7-6 to TRBJ2-3; no clear D. This CDR3 comprises 12 residues. CDR1 is SGHVS, CDR2 FNYEAQ, per germline. V lost 1 base to trimming and J lost 4 bases, with 3 bases between them. The DNA of the CDR3 is TGTGCCAGCAGCTTAGGGGCAGATACGCAGTATTTT. Protein sequence: CASSLGADTQYF.

The rearrangement uses TRBV27 and TRBJ2-7; 9 bases line up with TRBD1. CDR3 size: 16 residues. V shed 5 bases, J shed 2 bases, and the junction held 10 bases outside the gene matches. In germline, CDR1 is MNHEY, CDR2 SMNVEV (reference sequence). The CDR3 here is CASSVTGTGYPYEQYF. CDR3 nucleotides: TGTGCCAGCAGTGTAACCGGGACAGGGTACCCCTACGAGCAGTACTTC.

By share, this clone counts as medium-sized. This chain connects TRBV2 to TRBJ1-6, with 8 bases identical to TRBD1. Germline V CDR1 and CDR2: SNHLY, FYNNEI. The CDR3 spans 13 residues. After removal of 6 bases from V and 10 bases from J, the junction contained 5 bases not matched to a gene. The CDR3 DNA is TGTGCCAGCAGGGACAGGGATGAATCACCCCTCCACTTT. This translates into CASRDRDESPLHF. Full variable domain (remainder filled in from reference TRBV2 and TRBJ1-6): EPEVTQTPSHQVTQMGQEVILRCVPISNHLYFYWYRQILGQKVEFLVSFYNNEISEKSEIFDDQFSVERPDGSNFTLKIRSTKLEDSAMYFCASRDRDESPLHFGNGTRLTVT.